This TCR beta chain was captured by sequencing in a study of T cell changes during pregnancy in multiple sclerosis. This clone was counted once. Sequencing was performed with immunoSEQ multiplex PCR; in TCRdb, only in-frame clones are kept and a portion is missing. The top ten hold about 0.72% of the sample, which has approximately 35,000 clones, about 92% seen once. V was clipped by 0 bases and J by 2 bases, with 12 bases between them. The CDR3 is 16 residues long. Source: CD4+ T cells from peripheral blood mononuclear cells, taken after pregnancy. The gene calls are TRBV5-3 and TRBJ2-1; a possible D gene is TRBD1 (7 bases). TRBV5-3 is reported as an ORF; its role is uncertain. This receptor was identified in a female donor in good health, enrolled as a control in a pregnancy study. The DNA for the CDR3 is TGTGCCAGAAGCTTGGATCAGGGGGGTCCCTACAATGAGCAGTTCTTC. The encoded protein is CARSLDQGGPYNEQFF.